The entry below describes one T cell receptor (beta chain). This clone was seen only a few times. Its specific antigen is unknown. No much larger clonotype is one base removed from it; base qualities were not supplied. TCRbeta CDR3 regions were amplified from genomic DNA by means of the immunoSEQ Assay, a bias-controlled multiplex PCR. For the original study's pipeline: Within the assay, amplification of reference gene primers was used to estimate how many nucleated cells each sample contained. Sequence reads were collapsed and filtered to measure the absolute abundance of every unique TCRbeta CDR3 rearrangement. For each sample, productive Simpson clonality was calculated as the square root of Simpson's diversity index across productive rearrangements. TCRdb carries this immuneACCESS record with in-frame sequences only. Its versions omit some clonotypes, under half of them owing to an unresolved V gene in the studies checked, with the rest unexplained. V, J and clone size were drawn from that table, and D and trimming were deduced from the DNA. The sample records some 400,000 clones, about 87% of which are singletons. The ten biggest clones cover 3% of the sample.

The sample belongs to a study of blood T cell repertoires in COVID-19 (dated by TCRdb to 2018 to 2021). About the study as a whole: Collaborator samples came from the United States, Italy and Spain and covered acute and convalescent phases of COVID-19. The sample metadata nearly always contained a de-identified subject ID, COVID-19 status, age in years and sex. The repertoires were made available in a free public database intended to serve as a resource for research on the immune response to SARS-CoV-2. The dataset comprised deeply sampled blood TCRbeta repertoires from subjects exposed to, actively infected with, or recovered from COVID-19. The material from the prospective study consisted of cDNA or gDNA derived from T cells, B-cell-depleted T cells, or PBMCs. Where available, HLA class I and class II types were taken from metadata supplied by the sample provider and were not determined by assay-based typing. The samples were drawn from two sources: the first 160 participants of the ongoing ImmuneRACE study, and 950 to 1,500 subjects contributed by 6 global collaborators. What the authors observed across the whole study: The quantity of clinical and demographic metadata differed by source and by participant and was supplied without curation.

The collaborating institutions used their own protocols to collect whole blood in K2EDTA tubes. Collaborator samples were shipped for TCRbeta analysis as frozen whole blood, isolated PBMCs, or DNA extracted from either sample type. Including the terminal cysteine and phenylalanine, the CDR3 comprises 12 residues. Of the read, only the CDR3 DNA is kept; its 36 bases are in frame from base 1. Deletion took 5 bases off V and 6 bases off J, with a span of 11 bases between the germline ends. Looking up the germline V gene yields CDR1 SNHLY and CDR2 FYNNEI. Sequences were obtained from peripheral blood. The chain joins TRBV2 to TRBJ2-7; 5 matching bases give a weak D call of TRBD2. This TCR was recovered from a human donor in a cohort sampled during active COVID-19. The base sequence is TGTGCCAGCAGTAGAACTAGTTCCGAGCAGTACTTC. This encodes CASSRTSSEQYF.